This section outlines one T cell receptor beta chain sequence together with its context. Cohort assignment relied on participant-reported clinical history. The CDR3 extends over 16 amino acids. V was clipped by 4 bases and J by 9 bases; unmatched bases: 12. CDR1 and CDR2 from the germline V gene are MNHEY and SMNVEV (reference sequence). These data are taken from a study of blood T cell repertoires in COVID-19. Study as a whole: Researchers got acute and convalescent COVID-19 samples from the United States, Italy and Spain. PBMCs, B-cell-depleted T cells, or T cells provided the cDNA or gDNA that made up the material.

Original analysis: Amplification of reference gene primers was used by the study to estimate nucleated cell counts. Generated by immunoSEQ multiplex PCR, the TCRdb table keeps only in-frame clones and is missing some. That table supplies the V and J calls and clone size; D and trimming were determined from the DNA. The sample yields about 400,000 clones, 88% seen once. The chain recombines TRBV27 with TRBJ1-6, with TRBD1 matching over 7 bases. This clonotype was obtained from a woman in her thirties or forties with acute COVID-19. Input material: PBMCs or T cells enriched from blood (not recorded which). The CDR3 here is CASSSWDRRVGSPLHF. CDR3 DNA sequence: TGTGCCAGCAGTTCCTGGGACAGACGGGTCGGTTCACCCCTCCACTTT.